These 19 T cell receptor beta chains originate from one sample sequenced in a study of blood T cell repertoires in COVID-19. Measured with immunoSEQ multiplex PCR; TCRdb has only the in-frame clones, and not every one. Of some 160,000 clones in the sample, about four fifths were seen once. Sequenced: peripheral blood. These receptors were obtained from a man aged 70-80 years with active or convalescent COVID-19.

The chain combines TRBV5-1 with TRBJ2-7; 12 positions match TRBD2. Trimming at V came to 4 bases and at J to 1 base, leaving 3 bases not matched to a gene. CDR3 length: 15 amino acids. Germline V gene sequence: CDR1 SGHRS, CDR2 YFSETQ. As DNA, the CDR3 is TGCGCCAGCAGCCCTACTAGCGGGGGGTCCTACGAGCAGTACTTC. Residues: CASSPTSGGSYEQYF.

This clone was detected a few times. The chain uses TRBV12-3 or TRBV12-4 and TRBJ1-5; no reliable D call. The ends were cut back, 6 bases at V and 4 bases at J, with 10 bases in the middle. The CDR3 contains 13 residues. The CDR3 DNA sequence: TGTGCCAGCAGCCCGACGGAGAATCAGCCCCAGCATTTT. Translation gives CASSPTENQPQHF.

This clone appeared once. For the CDR3, the DNA is TGTGCCTGGAGTCAGGGGACTAGCGGGGGGGCCGATGAGCAGTTCTTC. Protein product: CAWSQGTSGGADEQFF. The V gene is TRBV30, the J gene TRBJ2-1, with 16 bases fitting TRBD2. The V and J ends lost 2 bases and 8 bases, in that order; junction bases with no gene match: 6. Germline-derived CDR1 and CDR2 are GTSNPN and SVGIG (reference sequence). This CDR3 is built from 16 residues.

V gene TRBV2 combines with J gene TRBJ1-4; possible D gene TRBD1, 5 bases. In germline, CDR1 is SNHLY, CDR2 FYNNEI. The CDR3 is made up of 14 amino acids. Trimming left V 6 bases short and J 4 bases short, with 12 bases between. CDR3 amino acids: CASRQGPGNEKLFF. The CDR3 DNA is TGTGCCAGCAGGCAGGGTCCGGGTAATGAAAAACTGTTTTTT.

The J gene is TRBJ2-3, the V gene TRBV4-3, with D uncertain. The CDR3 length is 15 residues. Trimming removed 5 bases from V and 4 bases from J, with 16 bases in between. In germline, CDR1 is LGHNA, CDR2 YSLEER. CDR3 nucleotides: TGCGCCAGCAGCTACTCAAGTTCCGGTGCAGATACGCAGTATTTT. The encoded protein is CASSYSSSGADTQYF.

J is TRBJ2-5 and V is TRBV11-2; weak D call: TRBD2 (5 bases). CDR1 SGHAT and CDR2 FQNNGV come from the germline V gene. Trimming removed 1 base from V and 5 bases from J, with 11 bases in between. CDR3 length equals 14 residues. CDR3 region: CASSLAASSETQYF. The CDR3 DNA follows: TGTGCCAGCAGCTTAGCGGCTAGCAGCGAGACCCAGTACTTC.

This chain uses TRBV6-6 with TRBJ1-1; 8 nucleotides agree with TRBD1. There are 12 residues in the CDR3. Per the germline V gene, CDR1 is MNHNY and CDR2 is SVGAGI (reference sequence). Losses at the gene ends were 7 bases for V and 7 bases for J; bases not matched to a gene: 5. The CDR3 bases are TGTGCCAGCACCGGACAGGGCGGTGAAGCTTTCTTT. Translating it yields CASTGQGGEAFF.

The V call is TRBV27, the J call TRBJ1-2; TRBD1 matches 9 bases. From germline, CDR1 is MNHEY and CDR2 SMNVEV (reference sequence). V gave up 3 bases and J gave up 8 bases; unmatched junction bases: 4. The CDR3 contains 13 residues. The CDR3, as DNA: TGTGCCAGCAGTTTTAGGACAGGGGAGGGCTACACCTTC. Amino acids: CASSFRTGEGYTF.

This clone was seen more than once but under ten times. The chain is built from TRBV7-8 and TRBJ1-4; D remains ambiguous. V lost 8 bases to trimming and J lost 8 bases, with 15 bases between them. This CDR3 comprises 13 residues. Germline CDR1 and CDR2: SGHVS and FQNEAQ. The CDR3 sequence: CASGEGGGEKLFF. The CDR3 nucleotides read TGTGCCAGCGGCGAGGGTGGAGGGGAAAAACTGTTTTTT.

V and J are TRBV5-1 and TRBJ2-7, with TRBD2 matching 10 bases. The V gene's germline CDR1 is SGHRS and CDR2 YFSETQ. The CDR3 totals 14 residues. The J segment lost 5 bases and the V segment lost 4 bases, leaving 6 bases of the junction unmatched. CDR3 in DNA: TGCGCCAGCAGCGAGGGACTAGCGCCCAACGAGCAGTACTTC. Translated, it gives CASSEGLAPNEQYF.

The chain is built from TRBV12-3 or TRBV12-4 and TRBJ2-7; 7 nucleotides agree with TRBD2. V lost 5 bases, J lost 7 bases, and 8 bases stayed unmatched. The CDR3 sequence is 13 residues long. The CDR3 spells CASSGGRVGEQYF. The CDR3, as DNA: TGTGCCAGCAGTGGGGGGAGGGTCGGTGAGCAGTACTTC.

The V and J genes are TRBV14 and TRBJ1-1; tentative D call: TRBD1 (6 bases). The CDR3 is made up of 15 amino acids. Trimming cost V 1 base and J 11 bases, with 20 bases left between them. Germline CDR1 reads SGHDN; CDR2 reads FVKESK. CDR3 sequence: CASSQGTRGRFGAFF. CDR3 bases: TGTGCCAGCAGCCAAGGTACCAGGGGCCGCTTTGGCGCTTTCTTT.

The CDR3 region has the DNA TGTGCCACCAGCAGGGGGGGTACAGGGGAGGCCTACAATGAGCAGTTCTTC. It yields the protein CATSRGGTGEAYNEQFF. The V gene is TRBV15, the J gene TRBJ2-1, with D tentatively TRBD1 (7 bases). CDR1 is LNHNV and CDR2 is YYDKDF in the germline V gene (reference sequence). V was pared by 3 bases and J by 2 bases, with 17 bases between. The CDR3 has 17 amino acids.

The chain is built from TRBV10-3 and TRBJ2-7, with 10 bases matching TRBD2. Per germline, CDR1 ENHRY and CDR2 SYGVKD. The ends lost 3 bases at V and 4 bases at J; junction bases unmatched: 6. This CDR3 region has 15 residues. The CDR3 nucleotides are TGTGCCATCAGTGATTGGACTAGCGGTGCGTACGAGCAGTACTTC. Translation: CAISDWTSGAYEQYF.

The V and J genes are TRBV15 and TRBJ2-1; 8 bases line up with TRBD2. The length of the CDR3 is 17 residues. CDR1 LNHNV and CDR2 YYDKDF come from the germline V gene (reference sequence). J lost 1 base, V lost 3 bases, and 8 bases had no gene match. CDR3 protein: CATSRELAGRSYNEQFF. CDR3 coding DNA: TGTGCCACCAGCAGGGAGTTAGCGGGGAGATCCTACAATGAGCAGTTCTTC.

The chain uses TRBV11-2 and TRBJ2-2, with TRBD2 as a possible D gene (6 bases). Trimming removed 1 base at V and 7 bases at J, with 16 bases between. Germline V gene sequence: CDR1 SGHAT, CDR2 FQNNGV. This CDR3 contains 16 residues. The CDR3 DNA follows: TGTGCCAGCAGCTTAGGCGGGACCCCCTGGGGCGGGGAGCTGTTTTTT. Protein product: CASSLGGTPWGGELFF.

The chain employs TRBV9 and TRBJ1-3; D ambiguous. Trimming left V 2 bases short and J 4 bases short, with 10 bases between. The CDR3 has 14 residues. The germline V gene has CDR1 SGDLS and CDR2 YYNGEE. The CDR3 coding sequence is TGTGCCAGCAGCGTTGCCAGATCGGGAAACACCATATATTTT. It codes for CASSVARSGNTIYF.

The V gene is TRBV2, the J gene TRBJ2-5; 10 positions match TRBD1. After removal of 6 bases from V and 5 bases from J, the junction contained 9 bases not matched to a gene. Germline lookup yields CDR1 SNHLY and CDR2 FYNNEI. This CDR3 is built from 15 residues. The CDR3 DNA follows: TGTGCCAGCAGCCGGGACAGGGGAGAAGGGGAGACCCAGTACTTC. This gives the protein CASSRDRGEGETQYF.

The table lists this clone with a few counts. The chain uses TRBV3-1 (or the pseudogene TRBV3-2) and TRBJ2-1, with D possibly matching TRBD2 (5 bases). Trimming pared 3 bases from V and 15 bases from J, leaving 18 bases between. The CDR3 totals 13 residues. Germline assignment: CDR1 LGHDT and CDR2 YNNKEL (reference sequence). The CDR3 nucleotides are TGTGCCAGCAGCCAGGCACTTTGGGAGCCGCCGTTCTTC. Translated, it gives CASSQALWEPPFF.